These 14 T cell receptor beta chains were all obtained from the same sample, sequenced in a study of control samples from healthy donors and cancer patients. Sequenced by immunoSEQ multiplex PCR; TCRdb stores in-frame clones only, minus some. This sample has 120,000 or so clones; 88% occur once, and the top ten carry less than 4%. The specimen sequenced was PBMCs. The receptors were sampled from a woman aged 60-75 years with lung cancer.

The chain is built from TRBV25-1 and TRBJ1-1; D perhaps matches TRBD1 (5 bases). The germline V gene encodes CDR1 MGHDK and CDR2 SYGVNS. This CDR3 contains 15 residues. The V end lost 3 bases, the J end lost 0 bases, and 11 bases lay between the germline ends. DNA of the CDR3: TGTGCCAGCAGTGACCTGACAGTCTTGAACACTGAAGCTTTCTTT. This gives the protein CASSDLTVLNTEAFF. The variable domain in full, with the rest retrieved from reference TRBV25-1 and TRBJ1-1, is EADIYQTPRYLVIGTGKKITLECSQTMGHDKMYWYQQDPGMELHLIHYSYGVNSTEKGDLSSESTVSRIRTEHFPLTLESARPSHTSQYLCASSDLTVLNTEAFFGQGTRLTVV.

This clone was detected a few times. The chain carries TRBV5-5 and TRBJ2-1, with D hard to call. Germline CDR1 SGHKS, CDR2 YYEKEE (reference sequence). The CDR3 has 15 amino acids. Trimming cost V 0 bases and J 3 bases, with 10 bases left between them. The CDR3 coding sequence is TGTGCCAGCAGCTTGGAAAGACCCCACTACAATGAGCAGTTCTTC. The encoded protein is CASSLERPHYNEQFF.

This clone was counted only a few times. The chain recombines TRBV7-9 with TRBJ1-2; TRBD1 agrees at 8 bases. The CDR3 has 14 amino acids. V was clipped by 5 bases and J by 3 bases; unmatched bases: 5. Germline CDR1 is SEHNR and CDR2 is FQNEAQ (reference sequence). The CDR3 region is CASSPQGADYGYTF. The CDR3 DNA reads TGTGCCAGCAGCCCCCAGGGGGCTGACTATGGCTACACCTTC.

The chain combines TRBV30 with TRBJ2-7; TRBD2 matches 12 bases. Losses at the gene ends were 4 bases for V and 4 bases for J; bases not matched to a gene: 2. The germline CDR1 and CDR2 sequences are GTSNPN and SVGIG (reference sequence). The CDR3 extends over 13 amino acids. The CDR3: CAWTGTSGYEQYF. The DNA of the CDR3 is TGTGCCTGGACCGGGACTAGCGGGTACGAGCAGTACTTC.

The rearrangement uses TRBV10-3 and TRBJ2-3; 8 nucleotides line up with TRBD2. Germline CDR1 reads ENHRY; CDR2 reads SYGVKD. V shed 6 bases, J shed 0 bases, and the junction held 5 bases outside the gene matches. The CDR3 is made up of 15 amino acids. CDR3 loop: CAIRDASGSTDTQYF. The CDR3 DNA is TGTGCCATCAGGGATGCTAGCGGGAGCACAGATACGCAGTATTTT.

This clone was picked up one time. The J gene is TRBJ1-1, the V gene TRBV28; no clear D. From germline, CDR1 is MDHEN and CDR2 SYDVKM. V lost 1 base to trimming and J lost 4 bases, with 10 bases between them. The CDR3 length is 14 residues. CDR3 DNA: TGTGCCAGCAGTTTATCGTGGGGTAGCACTGAAGCTTTCTTT. Encoded protein: CASSLSWGSTEAFF.

This clone has only a few counts. V is TRBV30 and J is TRBJ1-5, with D unresolved. Trimming left V 0 bases short and J 4 bases short, with 10 bases between. CDR1 GTSNPN and CDR2 SVGIG come from the germline V gene (reference sequence). The CDR3 loop spans 14 amino acids. The CDR3 reads CAWSVLGVNQPQHF. In DNA form, the CDR3 reads TGTGCCTGGAGTGTACTTGGGGTAAATCAGCCCCAGCATTTT.

Note on this clone: Sequence at one end of the junction differs from germline and may be a read error. The J gene is TRBJ2-2, the V gene TRBV6-5; D is undetermined. This CDR3 is 14 amino acids long. In germline, CDR1 is MNHEY, CDR2 SVGAGI. As DNA, the CDR3 is TGTGTCAGCAGACCGACAACCCGCACCGGGGAGCTGTTTTTT. Protein: CVSRPTTRTGELFF.

The V gene is TRBV27, the J gene TRBJ2-3; 7 bases align to TRBD2. Germline V gives CDR1 MNHEY, CDR2 SMNVEV (reference sequence). The V gene end was trimmed by 4 bases and the J gene end by 2 bases; junction bases not matched to a gene: 9. The CDR3 spans 16 residues. The CDR3 DNA is TGTGCCAGCAGTTATACTAGCGCACGCGACACAGATACGCAGTATTTT. As protein: CASSYTSARDTDTQYF.

This clone appeared once. The V and J genes are TRBV5-4 and TRBJ2-3; 10 bases fit TRBD2. Per germline, CDR1 SGHNT and CDR2 YYREEE (reference sequence). V lost 5 bases and J lost 10; bases outside the gene matches: 16. The CDR3 contains 16 residues. In nucleotides, the CDR3 is TGTGCCAGCAGAACGGATCCAGCGGGAGGGCCTCAAGCGCAGTATTTT. It translates to CASRTDPAGGPQAQYF.

The chain couples TRBV5-1 to TRBJ2-5, with D unclear. Deletions cut 1 base from V and 0 bases from J, with 1 base between. CDR1 SGHRS and CDR2 YFSETQ come from the germline V gene. This CDR3 spans 12 amino acids. The CDR3 here is CASSLYQETQYF. The CDR3 DNA follows: TGCGCCAGCAGCTTGTACCAAGAGACCCAGTACTTC. The full variable domain, with the rest looked up from reference TRBV5-1 and TRBJ2-5, is KAGVTQTPRYLIKTRGQQVTLSCSPISGHRSVSWYQQTPGQGLQFLFEYFSETQRNKGNFPGRFSGRQFSNSRSEMNVSTLELGDSALYLCASSLYQETQYFGPGTRLLVL.

J is TRBJ1-2 and V is TRBV2, with D perhaps TRBD1 (6 bases). With 7 bases removed from V and 4 bases from J, the gap between germline ends came to 16 bases. Germline V gives CDR1 SNHLY, CDR2 FYNNEI. This CDR3 comprises 14 residues. CDR3 in amino acids: CASIKGRGSYGYTF. The CDR3 DNA reads as TGTGCCAGCATCAAGGGCAGGGGAAGCTATGGCTACACCTTC.

J is TRBJ2-1 and V is TRBV2; TRBD2 matches at 12 bases. The ends lost 4 bases at V and 0 bases at J; junction bases unmatched: 13. The CDR3 covers 20 residues. CDR1 SNHLY and CDR2 FYNNEI come from the germline V gene. CDR3 nucleotide sequence: TGTGCCAGCAGTGCCCATCTAGCGGGGGGGTCTATGAGCTCCTACAATGAGCAGTTCTTC. It encodes CASSAHLAGGSMSSYNEQFF.

The chain links TRBV7-9 to TRBJ2-7; a possible D gene is TRBD1 (6 bases). The CDR3 loop spans 13 amino acids. V lost 6 bases, J lost 2 bases, and 11 bases lay in between. Germline-derived CDR1 and CDR2 are SEHNR and FQNEAQ (reference sequence). CDR3 nucleotide sequence: TGTGCCAGCAGGGACAGCCGTACCTACGAGCAGTACTTC. The encoded protein is CASRDSRTYEQYF.